The 8 T cell receptor beta chains below come from one sample, sequenced in a study of cytomegalovirus exposure and HLA in healthy donors. With 60 Vbeta and 13 Jbeta primers, the PCR was carried out. Only in-frame clones appear in the TCRdb table, and some are missing; sequencing was by immunoSEQ multiplex PCR. The table has roughly 56,000 clones, about 89% seen once; the top ten hold approximately 1.4%. The sample taken for sequencing was PBMCs. These receptors were obtained from a man aged 18 to 29 in good health and CMV-seronegative.

The genes are TRBV30 and TRBJ2-7; D gene uncertain. Germline V CDR1 and CDR2: GTSNPN, SVGIG (reference sequence). The CDR3 is made up of 13 amino acids. V was clipped by 3 bases and J by 6 bases, with 15 bases between them. The CDR3 region is CAWSFRQAGEQYF. The CDR3 nucleotides are TGTGCCTGGAGCTTCAGGCAGGCCGGCGAGCAGTACTTC.

Concerning this clone itself: The same CDR3 is also encoded by other DNA sequences in this sample. This chain connects TRBV18 to TRBJ1-3, with a weak D call TRBD1 (5 bases). V was shortened by 6 bases and J by 0 bases, with 12 bases between the two germline ends. Germline values: CDR1 KGHSH, CDR2 LQKENI. This CDR3 region has 15 residues. The CDR3: CASSPDTYSGNTIYF. In DNA, the CDR3 is TGTGCCAGCTCCCCGGACACCTACTCTGGAAACACCATATATTTT. The variable domain in full, with the rest retrieved from reference TRBV18 and TRBJ1-3, is NAGVMQNPRHLVRRRGQEARLRCSPMKGHSHVYWYRQLPEEGLKFMVYLQKENIIDESGMPKERFSAEFPKEGPSILRIQQVVRGDSAAYFCASSPDTYSGNTIYFGEGSWLTVV.

This clone was seen just once. J is TRBJ2-1 and V is TRBV5-1; D ambiguous. Per germline, CDR1 SGHRS and CDR2 YFSETQ. Trimming took 3 bases from V and 8 from J, leaving 12 bases between them. The CDR3 consists of 13 residues. In DNA, the CDR3 is TGCGCCAGCAGCTCCAATGTAGATGATGAGCAGTTCTTC. Encoded protein: CASSSNVDDEQFF.

The genes are TRBV6-1 and TRBJ2-7; D is possibly TRBD1 (6 bases). Trimming cost V 3 bases and J 5 bases, with 20 bases left between them. CDR3 size: 16 residues. Per germline, CDR1 MNHNS and CDR2 SASEGT. CDR3: CASSDSWGQGWDEQYF. CDR3 sequence (DNA): TGTGCCAGCAGTGATTCTTGGGGGCAGGGTTGGGACGAGCAGTACTTC.

The chain has TRBV10-3 and TRBJ1-4; TRBD1 aligns across 7 bases. V shed 2 bases and J 5 bases; nucleotides not matched to a gene: 5. The CDR3 loop spans 15 amino acids. The V gene's germline CDR1 is ENHRY and CDR2 SYGVKD. The CDR3 coding sequence is TGTGCCATCAGTGAGCGAACAGGGGAGAATGAAAAACTGTTTTTT. Its protein product is CAISERTGENEKLFF.

The chain uses TRBV28 and TRBJ1-1; D unresolved. With 2 bases removed from V and 1 base from J, the gap between germline ends came to 5 bases. Germline V gene data show CDR1 as MDHEN and CDR2 as SYDVKM. There are 13 residues in the CDR3. CDR3 sequence (DNA): TGTGCCAGCAGTTTAACGGGGAACACTGAAGCTTTCTTT. The encoded protein is CASSLTGNTEAFF. The full variable domain, completed using reference TRBV28 and TRBJ1-1, is DVKVTQSSRYLVKRTGEKVFLECVQDMDHENMFWYRQDPGLGLRLIYFSYDVKMKEKGDIPEGYSVSREKKERFSLILESASTNQTSMYLCASSLTGNTEAFFGQGTRLTVV.

The chain carries TRBV28 and TRBJ2-4; 8 nucleotides match TRBD1. The trim removed 4 bases at V and 5 bases at J, leaving 10 bases unmatched. This CDR3 spans 16 amino acids. CDR1 is MDHEN, CDR2 SYDVKM, per germline. The CDR3 protein is CASSSLPGTGQNIQYF. CDR3 coding DNA: TGTGCCAGCAGTTCCCTCCCCGGGACAGGACAAAACATTCAGTACTTC.

V usage is TRBV2 and J usage is TRBJ2-2, with TRBD1 matching 10 bases. CDR1 and CDR2 from the germline V gene are SNHLY and FYNNEI. The CDR3 length is 17 residues. Unmatched junction bases numbered 16, after V lost 6 bases and J lost 9 bases. The CDR3 sequence is CASRGSPGTGVTRELFF. The CDR3 DNA follows: TGTGCCAGCAGGGGGTCCCCCGGGACAGGGGTTACCAGGGAGCTGTTTTTT. Variable domain in full (rest from reference TRBV2 and TRBJ2-2): EPEVTQTPSHQVTQMGQEVILRCVPISNHLYFYWYRQILGQKVEFLVSFYNNEISEKSEIFDDQFSVERPDGSNFTLKIRSTKLEDSAMYFCASRGSPGTGVTRELFFGEGSRLTVL.